A single sample gave rise to the 25 T cell receptor beta chains below, sequenced in a study of identical twins. TCRdb re-analysed the 5' RACE reads in MiXCR, keeping a single row per CDR3 protein. Of roughly 750,000 distinct CDR3 sequences listed, approximately 21% are singletons. This same sample was also part of a study on T cells expressing NK-cell markers.

Sequencing was done on a sample of PBMCs. The source is a woman aged 18-30 years in good health.

This clonotype was seen a few times. The chain combines TRBV4-3 with TRBJ1-1; D gene uncertain. V was cut by 0 bases and J by 0 bases, with 5 bases left in between. Germline values: CDR1 LGHNA, CDR2 YSLEER. The CDR3 sequence is 14 residues long. The CDR3 DNA reads TGCGCCAGCAGCCAAGATCACGTGAACACTGAAGCTTTCTTT. It yields the protein CASSQDHVNTEAFF.

This clonotype was found a few times. V is TRBV29-1 and J is TRBJ1-1; D ambiguous. CDR3 length: 12 residues. Germline CDR1 SQVTM, CDR2 ANQGSEA. V shed 1 base and J shed 1 base, with 4 bases lying between them. The chain's CDR3 is CSVEGENTEAFF. The CDR3 DNA sequence: TGCAGCGTTGAAGGAGAGAACACTGAAGCTTTCTTT.

This clonotype was seen more than once but under ten times. The chain joins TRBV20-1 to TRBJ2-7; 7 nucleotides match TRBD1. V was pared by 0 bases and J by 0 bases, with 5 bases of the junction left unmatched. The length of the CDR3 is 15 residues. Looked up from germline, CDR1 is DFQATT and CDR2 is SNEGSKA (reference sequence). In nucleotides, the CDR3 is TGCAGTGCTAGAGATATGACAGGGAACTCCTACGAGCAGTACTTC. Translating it yields CSARDMTGNSYEQYF.

At least ten counts were recorded for this clonotype. The chain uses TRBV9 and TRBJ2-3, with D perhaps TRBD1 or TRBD2 (5 bases each). The germline V gene has CDR1 SGDLS and CDR2 YYNGEE. CDR3 length equals 15 residues. The ends were cut back, 3 bases at V and 3 bases at J, with 14 bases in the middle. The CDR3 is CASSGGRLGTDTQYF. The CDR3 DNA is TGTGCCAGCAGCGGGGGGAGATTGGGAACAGATACGCAGTATTTT. The entire variable domain, with the rest obtained from reference TRBV9 and TRBJ2-3, is as follows: DSGVTQTPKHLITATGQRVTLRCSPRSGDLSVYWYQQSLDQGLQFLIQYYNGEERAKGNILERFSAQQFPDLHSELNLSSLELGDSALYFCASSGGRLGTDTQYFGPGTRLTVL.

The V call is TRBV14, the J call TRBJ2-1; D gene ambiguous. There are 17 residues in the CDR3. V was shortened by 3 bases and J by 4 bases, with 19 bases between the two germline ends. From germline, CDR1 is SGHDN and CDR2 FVKESK. The CDR3 nucleotides read TGTGCCAGCAGCCAGCTGCGGTGGGGAAGAAGGTACAATGAGCAGTTCTTC. Translated, it gives CASSQLRWGRRYNEQFF.

This clonotype was recorded a few times. V gene TRBV20-1 combines with J gene TRBJ2-1; 8 bases are shared with TRBD2. The V gene's germline CDR1 is DFQATT and CDR2 SNEGSKA (reference sequence). The V gene end was trimmed by 5 bases and the J gene end by 3 bases; junction bases not matched to a gene: 6. The CDR3 is made up of 14 amino acids. CDR3 nucleotide sequence: TGCAGTGCTCCGAGCGGGGGAGTCTACAATGAGCAGTTCTTC. Translating it yields CSAPSGGVYNEQFF.

This rearrangement joins TRBV7-9 to TRBJ2-7, with D perhaps being TRBD1 or TRBD2 (5 bases each). V shed 2 bases and J shed 2 bases, with 16 bases lying between them. There are 16 residues in the CDR3. In germline, CDR1 is SEHNR, CDR2 FQNEAQ (reference sequence). CDR3 in amino acids: CASSLLLNGGAYEQYF. The DNA for the CDR3 is TGTGCCAGCAGCTTATTATTGAATGGGGGTGCCTACGAGCAGTACTTC.

This chain links TRBV10-2 with TRBJ2-6; possible D gene TRBD1, 6 bases. Per the germline V gene, CDR1 is WSHSY and CDR2 is SAAADI. V was shortened by 2 bases and J by 3 bases, with 17 bases between the two germline ends. This CDR3 contains 18 residues. The CDR3 spells CASSETPPGVVGANVLTF. In DNA form, the CDR3 reads TGCGCCAGCAGTGAGACCCCGCCAGGGGTGGTTGGGGCCAACGTCCTGACTTTC.

The chain uses TRBV27 and TRBJ2-1; TRBD2 agrees at 7 bases. The CDR3 contains 14 residues. Trimming took 0 bases from V and 8 from J; bases not matched to a gene: 4. CDR1 is MNHEY, CDR2 SMNVEV, per germline (reference sequence). The CDR3 sequence: CASSLSTSIDEQFF. CDR3 in DNA: TGTGCCAGCAGTTTATCGACTAGCATCGATGAGCAGTTCTTC.

The J gene is TRBJ2-2, the V gene TRBV6-2 or TRBV6-3; D unresolved. Trimming removed 6 bases from V and 4 bases from J, with 12 bases in between. The germline CDR1 and CDR2 sequences are MNHEY and SVGEGT. The CDR3 has 14 residues. For the CDR3, the DNA is TGTGCCAGCAGCTATGGACCGAGCACCGGGGAGCTGTTTTTT. It is translated as CASSYGPSTGELFF.

DNA for the CDR3: TGTGCCAGTAGTCCCGCCGTTAGCTCCTACGAGCAGTACTTC. Its protein product is CASSPAVSSYEQYF. The chain is built from TRBV19 and TRBJ2-7; D uncertain. The ends were cut back, 5 bases at V and 0 bases at J, with 11 bases in the middle. The CDR3 runs 14 residues. Per the germline V gene, CDR1 is LNHDA and CDR2 is SQIVND (reference sequence).

This clonotype was counted a few times. V gene TRBV12-5 combines with J gene TRBJ1-1, with D possibly matching TRBD1 (5 bases). The CDR3 is 13 amino acids. V was cut by 6 bases and J by 3 bases, with 11 bases left in between. CDR1 and CDR2 (germline): LGHNT, FRNRAP. The CDR3 loop is CASGHDSHTEAFF. The DNA for the CDR3 is TGTGCTAGTGGCCATGACAGCCACACTGAAGCTTTCTTT.

This clonotype was observed many times. The J gene is TRBJ1-2, the V gene TRBV12-3 or TRBV12-4, with a weak D call TRBD1 (5 bases). The V and J ends lost 6 bases and 3 bases respectively, with 11 bases between them. The CDR3 extends over 13 amino acids. CDR3 protein: CASSPQEDYGYTF. The DNA of the CDR3 is TGTGCCAGCAGCCCACAGGAGGACTATGGCTACACCTTC.

This clonotype showed up just a few times. The chain combines TRBV12-3 or TRBV12-4 with TRBJ2-1; TRBD2 matches at 14 bases. This CDR3 has 15 amino acids. J lost 9 bases, V lost 5 bases, and 6 bases had no gene match. The CDR3 sequence: CASSHGLAGGGEQFF. The CDR3 DNA reads TGTGCCAGCAGTCATGGACTAGCGGGAGGTGGTGAGCAGTTCTTC.

V and J are TRBV20-1 and TRBJ1-1, with a tentative D call TRBD1 (5 bases). The CDR3 spans 15 residues. Germline CDR1 and CDR2: DFQATT and SNEGSKA (reference sequence). V lost 3 bases and J 5 bases, leaving 19 bases between the germline ends. The CDR3 DNA reads as TGCAGTGCTAGGGGGGGGACGGGAACGGGTACTGAAGCTTTCTTT. It translates to CSARGGTGTGTEAFF.

This clonotype showed up just a few times. This chain uses TRBV12-3 or TRBV12-4 with TRBJ1-1; 8 bases map to TRBD1. The CDR3 loop spans 14 amino acids. The ends lost 3 bases at V and 4 bases at J; junction bases unmatched: 4. For the CDR3, the DNA is TGTGCCAGCAGTTTCCAGGGGGCGAGCACTGAAGCTTTCTTT. This codes for CASSFQGASTEAFF.

This clonotype was counted a few times. The gene calls are TRBV12-3 or TRBV12-4 and TRBJ2-1; D gene uncertain. This CDR3 has 13 amino acids. Trimming removed 1 base at V and 6 bases at J, with 7 bases between. The CDR3 spells CASSLGASNEQFF. CDR3 in DNA: TGTGCCAGCAGTTTAGGTGCAAGCAATGAGCAGTTCTTC.

The chain recombines TRBV15 with TRBJ2-7; 8 nucleotides agree with TRBD2. The CDR3 covers 14 residues. Per germline, CDR1 LNHNV and CDR2 YYDKDF (reference sequence). Trimming removed 5 bases from V and 2 bases from J; junction bases left unmatched: 5. The CDR3 loop reads CATSGGRTPYEQYF. The CDR3 bases are TGTGCCACCAGCGGCGGGAGGACTCCCTACGAGCAGTACTTC. The full variable domain, with the rest looked up from reference TRBV15 and TRBJ2-7, is DAMVIQNPRYQVTQFGKPVTLSCSQTLNHNVMYWYQQKSSQAPKLLFHYYDKDFNNEADTPDNFQSRRPNTSFCFLDIRSPGLGDTAMYLCATSGGRTPYEQYFGPGTRLTVT.

This clonotype was counted many times. The J gene is TRBJ2-5, the V gene TRBV20-1; TRBD2 agrees at 11 bases. The CDR3 covers 15 residues. The V gene's germline CDR1 is DFQATT and CDR2 SNEGSKA (reference sequence). Trimming took 5 bases from V and 4 from J; bases not matched to a gene: 9. The CDR3 reads CSALKTSGTGETQYF. In DNA, the CDR3 is TGCAGTGCTCTAAAGACTAGCGGGACGGGAGAGACCCAGTACTTC.

This clonotype was seen at least ten times. The CDR3 sequence: CATFGLAGDTDTQYF. CDR3 nucleotides: TGTGCGACCTTTGGACTAGCGGGGGACACAGATACGCAGTATTTT. This chain links TRBV9 with TRBJ2-3, with 13 bases lining up with TRBD2. From germline, CDR1 is SGDLS and CDR2 YYNGEE. This CDR3 region has 15 residues. Filled out from reference TRBV9 and TRBJ2-3, the complete variable domain reads DSGVTQTPKHLITATGQRVTLRCSPRSGDLSVYWYQQSLDQGLQFLIQYYNGEERAKGNILERFSAQQFPDLHSELNLSSLELGDSALYFCATFGLAGDTDTQYFGPGTRLTVL.

The CDR3 loop reads CASSVVGRDSYNEQFF. CDR3 in DNA: TGTGCCAGCAGCGTAGTCGGACGGGACTCCTACAATGAGCAGTTCTTC. The genes are TRBV9 and TRBJ2-1; a possible D gene is TRBD2 (5 bases). Germline values: CDR1 SGDLS, CDR2 YYNGEE. Trimming left V 0 bases short and J 0 bases short, with 10 bases between. CDR3 length: 16 residues.

V usage is TRBV6-5 and J usage is TRBJ2-7; the match to TRBD1 covers 7 bases. V dropped 2 bases and J dropped 4; count of bases not matched to a gene: 5. The CDR3 spans 14 residues. Germline V CDR1 and CDR2: MNHEY, SVGAGI. Here the CDR3 DNA reads TGTGCCAGCAGTTACAGGGGGCGCGGGTACGAGCAGTACTTC. Translating it yields CASSYRGRGYEQYF.

This clonotype was picked up a small number of times. The chain joins TRBV12-3 or TRBV12-4 to TRBJ2-7; no reliable D call. Trimming left V 5 bases short and J 3 bases short, with 17 bases between. The CDR3 totals 15 residues. This CDR3 reads CASSTRTEPSYEQYF. The CDR3 region has the DNA TGTGCCAGCAGTACCCGGACGGAGCCAAGCTACGAGCAGTACTTC.

V and J are TRBV18 and TRBJ2-5; D is undetermined. Germline V gene data show CDR1 as KGHSH and CDR2 as LQKENI. V lost 6 bases, J lost 6 bases, and 17 bases lay in between. The CDR3 spans 14 residues. This CDR3 reads CASSYSSTAQTQYF. As DNA, the CDR3 is TGTGCCAGCTCGTACTCCTCGACGGCGCAGACCCAGTACTTC.

This chain joins TRBV12-3 or TRBV12-4 and TRBJ2-1, with unresolved D. This CDR3 has 13 amino acids. The ends were cut back, 4 bases at V and 4 bases at J, with 8 bases in the middle. This CDR3 is CASSSDEYNEQFF. The CDR3 nucleotides are TGTGCCAGCAGTTCGGACGAGTACAATGAGCAGTTCTTC.